In this sample, the clone carrying this T cell receptor beta chain turned up a few times. The data stem from a study of early T cells in non-severe SARS-CoV-2 infection. Germline lookup yields CDR1 SGHRS and CDR2 YFSETQ. This CDR3 comprises 14 residues. Trimming removed 2 bases from V and 9 bases from J, with 12 bases in between. TCRdb used MiXCR to reprocess the 5' RACE reads, holding one entry per CDR3 protein. The data show 65,000 to 85,000 distinct CDR3 sequences, 11% seen once. The clonotype was recovered from an adult who was a healthcare worker with PCR-confirmed SARS-CoV-2 infection or an uninfected control (not recorded which). The specimen sequenced was whole blood. The V call is TRBV5-1, the J call TRBJ1-6; tentatively, D is TRBD1 (5 bases). This CDR3 reads CASSFSGQGSPLHF. The CDR3 DNA is TGCGCCAGCAGCTTCTCGGGCCAGGGTTCACCCCTCCACTTT.